This TCR beta chain was identified during a study of shared clonotypes between healthy human individuals. General study results and limits: Generation probabilities of non-shared clonotypes were lower (relative to those shared by all four donors).

Sequencing used immunoSEQ multiplex PCR; TCRdb keeps in-frame clones, though not all of them. Of around 990,000 clones listed, roughly 80% are singletons. The germline gives CDR1 MDHEN, CDR2 SYDVKM. With 3 bases removed from V and 2 bases from J, the gap between germline ends came to 7 bases. The CDR3 spans 13 residues. In regard to this clone: Its target is not known.

This chain uses TRBV28 with TRBJ2-5; D uncertain. Source material: memory CD4+ T cells from PBMCs. Subset: CD45RA-negative fraction. The sequence came from a man aged 18 to 30 in good health. Some clones in this sample may be carry-over from other donors' samples. CDR3 nucleotide sequence: TGTGCCAGCAGTTTGTGGATTCAAGAGACCCAGTACTTC. It codes for CASSLWIQETQYF.